These T cell receptor beta chains were read from a single sample in a study of T cell responses to AZD1222 COVID-19 vaccine. The assay was immunoSEQ multiplex PCR, and TCRdb's table has in-frame clones only and misses some. The sample yields 130,000 to 150,000 clones, around nine tenths seen once. Sequences were derived from peripheral blood, sampled on day 0 of AZD1222 vaccination. These receptor sequences come from an adult in good health. The CDR3 runs from the conserved cysteine through the conserved F or W. A D gene is named only where the DNA matches it firmly. Clone size is given for some rows only: seen once, a few or many times, or a class if the clone is expanded.

v_gene	d_gene	j_gene	abundance	CDR3nt	CDR3aa
TRBV5-1	NA	TRBJ2-7	NA	TGCGCCAGCAGCCGCGTGGGTGGGCGAGACTACGAGCAGTACTTC	CASSRVGGRDYEQYF
TRBV27	NA	TRBJ1-6	NA	TGTGCCAGCACGGCACAGGGATATAATTCACCCCTCCACTTT	CASTAQGYNSPLHF
TRBV5-1	TRBD1	TRBJ1-2	NA	TGCGCCAGCAGCTTATGGGACAGGCGAAACTATGGCTACACCTTC	CASSLWDRRNYGYTF
TRBV5-1	NA	TRBJ2-3	NA	TGCGCCAGCAGCTTTGGCAGCTACACAGATACGCAGTATTTT	CASSFGSYTDTQYF
TRBV28	NA	TRBJ2-7	NA	TGTGCCAGCAGTTTATTATTTAGCGCGTCCTACGAGCAGTACTTC	CASSLLFSASYEQYF
TRBV29-1	TRBD2	TRBJ2-2	NA	TGCAGCGTTCGACTAGCGGGAGATTACGACACCGGGGAGCTGTTTTTT	CSVRLAGDYDTGELFF
TRBV7-9	NA	TRBJ1-5	NA	TGTGCCAGCAGCTTAGGGACAGTCTCCACTAGCAATCAGCCCCAGCATTTT	CASSLGTVSTSNQPQHF
TRBV7-2	NA	TRBJ1-5	NA	TGTGCCAGCAGCTTAGCGGGCAGGGACAATCAGCCCCAGCATTTT	CASSLAGRDNQPQHF
TRBV4-1	TRBD1	TRBJ1-5	NA	TGCGCCAGCAGCCGGGACAGGGACCAGCCCCAGCATTTT	CASSRDRDQPQHF
TRBV6-5	NA	TRBJ2-7	NA	TGTGCCAGCAGTCGTAGCTTGGGCGAGCAGTACTTC	CASSRSLGEQYF
TRBV5-4	TRBD1	TRBJ2-7	NA	TGTGCCAGCAGCTACCGGGACAGGGAGGGCTACGAGCAGTACTTC	CASSYRDREGYEQYF
TRBV27	NA	TRBJ1-1	once	TGTGCCAGCAGTTTTCTCGGACACCGGTCTGAAGCTTTCTTT	CASSFLGHRSEAFF
TRBV5-1	TRBD1	TRBJ1-2	NA	TGCGCCAGCAGCTTAATACAGGGGTTGGATGGCTACACCTTC	CASSLIQGLDGYTF
TRBV5-3	TRBD2	TRBJ2-3	few	TGTGCCAGAAGCTCGGGACTAGCGGGAGGGCCGAGCTGCACAGATACGCAGTATTTT	CARSSGLAGGPSCTDTQYF
TRBV4-1	TRBD2	TRBJ2-5	NA	TGCGCCAGCAGCCTAGCGGGGTTTGAGGAAGAGACCCAGTACTTC	CASSLAGFEEETQYF
TRBV7-9	TRBD1	TRBJ2-5	NA	TGTGCCAGCAGCCCACAGGACAGGGTCGGCCAAGAGACCCAGTACTTC	CASSPQDRVGQETQYF
TRBV3-1/TRBV3-2	TRBD1	TRBJ1-1	NA	TGTGCTACAGGAGGCAGGGGGCTTACTGAAGCTTTCTTT	CATGGRGLTEAFF
TRBV15	TRBD1	TRBJ2-1	few	TGTGCCACCAGCAGAGGCGAGGGGGCGTTCAATGAGCAGTTCTTC	CATSRGEGAFNEQFF
TRBV7-9	NA	TRBJ2-7	NA	TGTGCCAGCAGCCTCGGGCCACTCGGATCGGAGCAGTACTTC	CASSLGPLGSEQYF
TRBV2	NA	TRBJ2-7	NA	TGTGCCAGCAGTGACTACGAGCAGTACTTC	CASSDYEQYF
TRBV27	NA	TRBJ2-3	NA	TGTGCCAGCACCGACGGGCTAGGTGGGACGCATACGCAGTATTTT	CASTDGLGGTHTQYF
TRBV6-2/TRBV6-3	NA	TRBJ2-7	NA	TGTGCCAGCAGTTACGGACGGTCGGGACTTCTCTACGAGCAGTACTTC	CASSYGRSGLLYEQYF
TRBV15	NA	TRBJ2-1	NA	TGTGCCACCAGCAGAAACGCCGCGACTCCCCCCTTCTTC	CATSRNAATPPFF
TRBV27	TRBD2	TRBJ2-1	NA	TGTGCCAGCAGTTCCAGCGGGAGATTCTACAATGAGCAGTTCTTC	CASSSSGRFYNEQFF
TRBV2	TRBD2	TRBJ2-4	NA	TGTGCCAGCAGTGAGTGGGAGGGCTATATAGCCAAAAACATTCAGTACTTC	CASSEWEGYIAKNIQYF
TRBV27	NA	TRBJ1-5	few	TGTGCCAGCAGCCCTACAGGGATGTATCAGCCCCAGCATTTT	CASSPTGMYQPQHF
TRBV6-6	NA	TRBJ1-6	NA	TGTGCCAGCAGTTATGGGGGGAACTATAATTCACCCCTCCACTTT	CASSYGGNYNSPLHF
TRBV28	TRBD2	TRBJ2-7	NA	TGTGCCAGCAGTCCACCTAAGGGGCTAGCGGGAGGGCCCCTTTCCTACGAGCAGTACTTC	CASSPPKGLAGGPLSYEQYF
TRBV6-5	NA	TRBJ2-7	NA	TGTGCCAGCAGAATGAGGGACCAGAGTCACTACGAGCAGTACTTC	CASRMRDQSHYEQYF
TRBV4-1	NA	TRBJ1-1	NA	TGCGCCAGCAGCCAAGTATCAGGGCTCAACACTGAAGCTTTCTTT	CASSQVSGLNTEAFF
TRBV5-6	TRBD1	TRBJ1-2	once	TGTGCCAGCAGCTCCTACAGGGGAGGTAGCTATGGCTACACCTTC	CASSSYRGGSYGYTF
TRBV4-1	NA	TRBJ1-2	NA	TGCGCCAGCAGCCAAGTCGGGACCTTCTATGGCTACACCTTC	CASSQVGTFYGYTF
TRBV7-3	TRBD2	TRBJ2-1	NA	TGTGCCAGCAGCTTGGCCGGGACTAGCGGGAGGGATGAGCAGTTCTTC	CASSLAGTSGRDEQFF
TRBV6-4	TRBD2	TRBJ2-3	NA	TGTGCCAGCAGAGGAAGGACTAGCGGGAGTCGCACAGATACGCAGTATTTT	CASRGRTSGSRTDTQYF
TRBV10-1	TRBD1	TRBJ1-1	NA	TGCGCCAGCGCTCCGCGACGGACAGGCCTCAGTTCAGCTTTCTTT	CASAPRRTGLSSAFF
TRBV11-2	NA	TRBJ1-4	NA	TGTGCCAGCAGCCAGGGGCCGGGAGGTGAAAAACTGTTTTTT	CASSQGPGGEKLFF
TRBV10-3	NA	TRBJ2-1	NA	TGTGCCATCGGGGAAGGTGAGCAGTTCTTC	CAIGEGEQFF
TRBV28	TRBD2	TRBJ2-4	NA	TGTGCCAGCAGTCCTGGACTAGCGGGAGGACTGATAGCCAAAAACATTCAGTACTTC	CASSPGLAGGLIAKNIQYF
TRBV16	NA	TRBJ2-7	NA	TGTGCCAGCAGCCAATCCGGGGCCGAGGAGCAGTACTTC	CASSQSGAEEQYF
TRBV5-1	NA	TRBJ1-4	NA	TGCGCCAGCAGCATTGGACCGATGAGGGTTAATGAAAAACTGTTTTTT	CASSIGPMRVNEKLFF
TRBV29-1	NA	TRBJ1-2	NA	TGCAGCGTTGAAGGGCCGGGGGCTAACTATGGCTACACCTTC	CSVEGPGANYGYTF